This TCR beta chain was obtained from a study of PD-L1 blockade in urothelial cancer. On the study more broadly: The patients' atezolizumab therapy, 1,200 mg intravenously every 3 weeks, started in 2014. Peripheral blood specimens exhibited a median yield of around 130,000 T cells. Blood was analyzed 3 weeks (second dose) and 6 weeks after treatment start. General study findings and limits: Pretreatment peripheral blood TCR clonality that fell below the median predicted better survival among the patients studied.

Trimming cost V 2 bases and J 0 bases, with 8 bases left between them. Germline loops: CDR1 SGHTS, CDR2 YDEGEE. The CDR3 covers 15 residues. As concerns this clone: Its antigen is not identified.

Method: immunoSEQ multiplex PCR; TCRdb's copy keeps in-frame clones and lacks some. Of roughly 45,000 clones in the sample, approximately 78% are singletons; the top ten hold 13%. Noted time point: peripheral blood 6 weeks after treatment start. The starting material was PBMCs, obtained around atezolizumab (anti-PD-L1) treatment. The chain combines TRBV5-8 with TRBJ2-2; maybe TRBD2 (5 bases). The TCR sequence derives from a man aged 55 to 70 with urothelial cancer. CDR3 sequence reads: CASSFFGANTGELFF. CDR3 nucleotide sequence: TGTGCCAGCAGCTTTTTCGGGGCGAACACCGGGGAGCTGTTTTTT.